A selection of T cell receptor beta chains follows, all from one sample in a study of post-analysis software for immune sequencing data. Each CDR3 protein gets one entry after TCRdb re-called the PCR reads with MiXCR. The sample yields 650,000 to 850,000 distinct CDR3 sequences, 35% to 55% seen once. What was sequenced was blood. Receptor source: a girl between 10 and 17 years old with multiple sclerosis. CDR3s include the opening cysteine and the closing phenylalanine or tryptophan. Each record gives: V gene, clone size, J gene, D gene, CDR3 DNA, CDR3 protein. A D gene is named only where the DNA matches it firmly. Not all rows give a size; the values are once, few, many and, for expanded clones, a class.

TRBV10-3	NA	TRBJ2-1	TRBD1	TGTGCCGCACAATCCGGGACAGGGAACAATGAGCAGTTCTTC	CAAQSGTGNNEQFF
TRBV29-1	NA	TRBJ2-7	NA	TGCAGCGTTGTAGGGACAAGGGAAGGCGAGCAGTACTTC	CSVVGTREGEQYF
TRBV5-1	few	TRBJ2-7	NA	TGTGCCAGCAGCTTATCTACTGACTACGAGCAGTACTTC	CASSLSTDYEQYF
TRBV9	few	TRBJ2-7	NA	TGTGCCAGCAGCGTTGGTTCCCAGAGGCCCTACGAGCAGTACTTC	CASSVGSQRPYEQYF
TRBV20-1	few	TRBJ2-7	TRBD1	TGCAGTGCTACATGGGACAGGGGGCTGTACGAGCAGTACTTC	CSATWDRGLYEQYF
TRBV7-2	NA	TRBJ2-2	NA	TGTGCCAGCAGCTTAGATGGCGTCCTCCGCACCACCGGGGAGCTGTTTTTT	CASSLDGVLRTTGELFF
TRBV11-3	NA	TRBJ2-5	TRBD1	TGTGCCAGCAGCCCTCGGACAGGGACCAAGACCCAGTACTTC	CASSPRTGTKTQYF
TRBV7-6	few	TRBJ2-1	NA	TGTGCCAGCAGCTTAAAACCCCCAGCCCTCTACAATGAGCAGTTCTTC	CASSLKPPALYNEQFF
TRBV4-3	NA	TRBJ1-4	NA	TGCGCCAGCAGCCAAGGTCGCGGGGGCTCTAATGAAAAACTGTTTTTT	CASSQGRGGSNEKLFF
TRBV12-3/TRBV12-4	NA	TRBJ1-1	TRBD1	TGTGCCAGCAGTTTAGGGGACAGATATAATGAAGCTTTCTTT	CASSLGDRYNEAFF
TRBV10-3	few	TRBJ1-2	NA	TGTGCCATCAGTGAGTCACGCAGTGGGGACTACACCTTC	CAISESRSGDYTF
TRBV28	NA	TRBJ2-7	NA	TGTGCCAGCAGTTTTCTTATCAGGGCGGGGCAGAGCTCCTACGAGCAGTACTTC	CASSFLIRAGQSSYEQYF
TRBV4-3	NA	TRBJ1-1	NA	TGCGCCAGCAGCCAAGATGGCGGCTATGAAGCTTTCTTT	CASSQDGGYEAFF
TRBV7-2	NA	TRBJ1-1	NA	TGTGCCAGCAGCTTCCACACTGAAGCTTTCTTT	CASSFHTEAFF
TRBV29-1	NA	TRBJ2-5	NA	TGCAGCGTTGAGCGTGGTAGGGAAGAGACCCAGTACTTC	CSVERGREETQYF
TRBV4-2	NA	TRBJ1-1	NA	TGTGCCAGCAGCCACCCTCGGGGAGGGGGCACTGAAGCTTTCTTT	CASSHPRGGGTEAFF
TRBV20-1	few	TRBJ1-2	TRBD1	TGCAGTGGGATACAGGGGCTGAACTATGGCTACACCTTC	CSGIQGLNYGYTF
TRBV20-1	many	TRBJ2-3	NA	TGCAGTGCTAGGACCTACACAGATACGCAGTATTTT	CSARTYTDTQYF
TRBV7-9	once	TRBJ2-3	NA	TGTGCCAGCAGCGTAACTGTAGATACGCAGTATTTT	CASSVTVDTQYF
TRBV5-5	once	TRBJ2-3	NA	TGTGCCAGCAGCCCGACAAGCCCCGCAGATACGCAGTATTTT	CASSPTSPADTQYF
TRBV7-3	NA	TRBJ2-5	TRBD2	TGTGCCAGCAGCTTAGGGCTGCTTTCGGGAGGGGAGACCCAGTACTTC	CASSLGLLSGGETQYF
TRBV20-1	NA	TRBJ1-1	NA	TGCAGTGCTAGAGATGGGGTGGGGGTCACTGAAGCTTTCTTT	CSARDGVGVTEAFF
TRBV19	NA	TRBJ1-2	NA	TGTGCCAGTAACCCCAGGTTTTTAGACTATGGCGACACCTTC	CASNPRFLDYGDTF
TRBV7-2	NA	TRBJ2-7	NA	TGTGCCAGCAGCTTCGGGCAGATCCTTGGGGTGCAGTACTTC	CASSFGQILGVQYF
TRBV7-9	few	TRBJ2-7	TRBD2	TGTGCCAGCAGCCCGCAAAGAGCTAGCGGGCCTTCCTACGAGCAGTACTTC	CASSPQRASGPSYEQYF